The 13 T cell receptor beta chains in this list originate from one sample, sequenced in a study of T cell responses to AZD1222 COVID-19 vaccine. Measured with immunoSEQ multiplex PCR; TCRdb has only the in-frame clones, and not every one. Of about 150,000 clones in the sample, about 88% were seen once. Here the sequenced sample was peripheral blood, taken on day 0 of AZD1222 vaccination. These receptors came from an adult in good health.

This sequence joins TRBV10-2 and TRBJ1-1, with D possibly TRBD1 on 5 matching bases. The CDR3 totals 13 residues. The germline gives CDR1 WSHSY, CDR2 SAAADI. V was trimmed by 7 bases and J by 0 bases, leaving 9 bases between them. CDR3 nucleotide sequence: TGCGCCAGCACCCGGACATTGAACACTGAAGCTTTCTTT. This encodes CASTRTLNTEAFF.

This sequence joins TRBV14 and TRBJ2-7, with D uncertain. Trimming left V 4 bases short and J 6 bases short, with 16 bases between. Per germline, CDR1 SGHDN and CDR2 FVKESK. The CDR3 extends over 14 amino acids. The CDR3 DNA reads TGTGCCAGCAGCCTTTTATTTGCGAGTGCCGAGCAGTACTTC. It is translated as CASSLLFASAEQYF.

The chain has TRBV3-1 (or the pseudogene TRBV3-2) and TRBJ2-7, with D tentatively TRBD2 (6 bases). V shed 2 bases and J shed 5 bases, with 13 bases lying between them. The CDR3 contains 14 residues. Germline-derived CDR1 and CDR2 are LGHDT and YNNKEL (reference sequence). The CDR3 DNA reads as TGTGCCAGCAGCCAACGGGGGATAAAGAACGAGCAGTACTTC. This encodes CASSQRGIKNEQYF.

The chain links TRBV19 to TRBJ2-7; 9 positions match TRBD1. This CDR3 has 13 residues. With 6 bases clipped from V and 2 bases from J, the junction kept 2 bases outside the gene matches. Germline CDR1 is LNHDA and CDR2 is SQIVND (reference sequence). The CDR3 region is CASRGTGTYEQYF. In nucleotides, the CDR3 is TGTGCCAGTAGGGGGACAGGGACCTACGAGCAGTACTTC.

The V gene is TRBV7-8, the J gene TRBJ1-2; 10 bases match TRBD1. Germline V lookup: CDR1 SGHVS, CDR2 FQNEAQ. The CDR3 covers 15 residues. V was clipped by 6 bases and J by 3 bases; unmatched bases: 7. CDR3 sequence: CASSHRDRGDYGYTF. CDR3 coding DNA: TGTGCCAGCAGTCACCGGGACAGGGGAGACTATGGCTACACCTTC.

A single count supports this clone. The V gene is TRBV29-1, the J gene TRBJ2-3; no clear D gene. Germline V gene lookup returns CDR1 SQVTM and CDR2 ANQGSEA. The CDR3 is made up of 11 amino acids. Between the trimmed V and J ends, which lost 4 bases and 6 bases, there was a span of 8 bases. CDR3 loop: CSVGAKDTQYF. The CDR3, as DNA: TGCAGCGTTGGCGCGAAGGATACGCAGTATTTT.

The chain is built from TRBV28 and TRBJ1-1; 7 bases match TRBD1. Trimming at V came to 4 bases and at J to 0 bases, leaving 8 bases not matched to a gene. CDR3 length equals 16 residues. Germline assignment: CDR1 MDHEN and CDR2 SYDVKM. The CDR3 is CASSWVTGSMNTEAFF. CDR3 DNA sequence: TGTGCCAGCAGTTGGGTGACAGGGAGCATGAACACTGAAGCTTTCTTT.

CDR3: CASPSAGGGTGELFF. The CDR3 bases are TGCGCCAGCCCTTCTGCGGGGGGCGGCACCGGGGAGCTGTTTTTT. The V and J genes are TRBV23-1 and TRBJ2-2; 8 bases fit TRBD2. TRBV23-1 is known as an ORF, though its function is uncertain. This CDR3 has 15 residues. Trimming at V came to 8 bases and at J to 4 bases, leaving 9 bases not matched to a gene.

The chain is built from TRBV25-1 and TRBJ2-4; no clear D. CDR1 and CDR2 from the germline V gene are MGHDK and SYGVNS. Trimming shortened V by 3 bases and J by 3 bases, and 15 bases separated the two germline ends. This CDR3 has 16 amino acids. The CDR3, as DNA: TGTGCCAGCAGTGAGCAAGGCCATCCGGGCAAAAACATTCAGTACTTC. Its translation: CASSEQGHPGKNIQYF.

This clone was counted only a few times. The V gene is TRBV7-9, the J gene TRBJ1-2; no reliable D call. CDR1 SEHNR and CDR2 FQNEAQ come from the germline V gene (reference sequence). Deletions cut 2 bases from V and 3 bases from J, with 10 bases between. The CDR3 has 14 amino acids. In DNA, the CDR3 is TGTGCCAGCAGCTTAAGGGCAGCGGACTATGGCTACACCTTC. It specifies CASSLRAADYGYTF.

This clone was picked up one time. This chain links TRBV4-1 with TRBJ2-5, with TRBD2 identical over 8 bases. This CDR3 has 18 amino acids. The germline gives CDR1 MGHRA, CDR2 YSYEKL. V trimming: 1 base; J trimming: 1 base; junction bases outside the gene matches: 11. CDR3 in DNA: TGCGCCAGCAGCCAAGGGAGGACGGCTAGCGGGCTCCAAGAGACCCAGTACTTC. The encoded protein is CASSQGRTASGLQETQYF.

The gene calls are TRBV5-4 and TRBJ2-3; 7 bases are a match to TRBD2. The germline CDR1 and CDR2 sequences are SGHNT and YYREEE (reference sequence). After removal of 4 bases from V and 1 base from J, the junction contained 9 bases not matched to a gene. This CDR3 region has 16 residues. The CDR3 spells CASSLRGRVGTDTQYF. CDR3 sequence (DNA): TGTGCCAGCAGCCTTCGAGGGAGGGTCGGCACAGATACGCAGTATTTT.

The J gene is TRBJ1-2, the V gene TRBV7-9; maybe TRBD1 (5 bases). This CDR3 has 14 amino acids. Germline CDR1 is SEHNR and CDR2 is FQNEAQ (reference sequence). Between the trimmed V and J ends, which lost 5 bases and 5 bases, there was a span of 15 bases. The CDR3 sequence: CASSHPTGEYGYTF. The DNA of the CDR3 is TGTGCCAGCAGCCATCCCACGGGGGAGTATGGCTACACCTTC. The whole variable domain, remainder taken from reference TRBV7-9 and TRBJ1-2, is DTGVSQNPRHKITKRGQNVTFRCDPISEHNRLYWYRQTLGQGPEFLTYFQNEAQLEKSRLLSDRFSAERPKGSFSTLEIQRTEQGDSAMYLCASSHPTGEYGYTFGSGTRLTVV.